Below are 5 T cell receptor beta chains sequenced from a single sample in a study of blood T cell repertoires in COVID-19. The method was immunoSEQ multiplex PCR; TCRdb's version includes in-frame clones alone and lacks a portion of them. The sample lists fewer than 200,000 clones, approximately 79% occurring once. Sequences were obtained from peripheral blood. These receptors were collected from a woman in her sixties or seventies with acute or convalescent COVID-19.

V is TRBV21-1 and J is TRBJ1-1. TRBV21-1 counts as a pseudogene. CDR3 length: 14 residues. The CDR3 reads CASTMDTGGTEAFF. The CDR3 DNA reads as TGTGCCAGCACGATGGACACGGGGGGGACTGAAGCTTTCTTT.

The rearrangement joins TRBV3-1 (or the pseudogene TRBV3-2) to TRBJ2-2, with 8 bases identical to TRBD2. Trimming cost V 4 bases and J 0 bases; bases outside gene matches: 7. The length of the CDR3 is 17 residues. Germline V gene lookup returns CDR1 LGHDT and CDR2 YNNKEL (reference sequence). The chain's CDR3 is CASSPPKTSANTGELFF. CDR3 DNA: TGTGCCAGCAGCCCCCCAAAGACTAGCGCGAACACCGGGGAGCTGTTTTTT.

The V and J genes are TRBV5-1 and TRBJ2-7; 9 bases are shared with TRBD2. The germline V gene has CDR1 SGHRS and CDR2 YFSETQ. V gave up 5 bases and J gave up 2 bases; unmatched junction bases: 8. This CDR3 is built from 15 residues. CDR3 bases: TGCGCCAGCAGGGCGGGAGGGCCTAATGCCTACGAGCAGTACTTC. Translating gives CASRAGGPNAYEQYF. The full variable domain, rest sourced from reference TRBV5-1 and TRBJ2-7, is KAGVTQTPRYLIKTRGQQVTLSCSPISGHRSVSWYQQTPGQGLQFLFEYFSETQRNKGNFPGRFSGRQFSNSRSEMNVSTLELGDSALYLCASRAGGPNAYEQYFGPGTRLTVT.

The gene calls are TRBV6-2 or TRBV6-3 and TRBJ2-3, with 7 positions matching TRBD2. Germline V gene lookup returns CDR1 MNHEY and CDR2 SVGEGT. The junction had 4 bases not matched to a gene; V was cut back by 2 bases and J by 5 bases. CDR3 length: 14 amino acids. CDR3 coding DNA: TGTGCCAGCAGTTACCTGGCTAGCGGAGATACGCAGTATTTT. It specifies CASSYLASGDTQYF.

J is TRBJ2-5 and V is TRBV7-3; D is ambiguous. The CDR3 is 13 amino acids. Germline CDR1 and CDR2: SGHTA and FQGTGA. V was shortened by 3 bases and J by 1 base, with 6 bases between the two germline ends. The CDR3 loop reads CASSFTAQETQYF. The DNA of the CDR3 is TGTGCCAGCAGCTTTACAGCCCAAGAGACCCAGTACTTC.